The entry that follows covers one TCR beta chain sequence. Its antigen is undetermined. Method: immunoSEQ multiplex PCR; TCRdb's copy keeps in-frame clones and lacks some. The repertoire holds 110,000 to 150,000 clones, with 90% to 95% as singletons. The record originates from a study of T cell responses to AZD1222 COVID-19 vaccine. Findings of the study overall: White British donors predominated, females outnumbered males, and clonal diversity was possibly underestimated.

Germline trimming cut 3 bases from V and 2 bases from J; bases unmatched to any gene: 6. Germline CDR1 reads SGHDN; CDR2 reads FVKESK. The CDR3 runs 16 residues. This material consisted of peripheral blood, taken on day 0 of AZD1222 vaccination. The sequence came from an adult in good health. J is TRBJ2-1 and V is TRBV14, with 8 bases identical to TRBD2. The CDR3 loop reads CASSQGLGRAYNEQFF. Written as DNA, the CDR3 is TGTGCCAGCAGCCAGGGACTAGGTAGGGCCTACAATGAGCAGTTCTTC. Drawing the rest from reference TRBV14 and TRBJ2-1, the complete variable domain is EAGVTQFPSHSVIEKGQTVTLRCDPISGHDNLYWYRRVMGKEIKFLLHFVKESKQDESGMPNNRFLAERTGGTYSTLKVQPAELEDSGVYFCASSQGLGRAYNEQFFGPGTRLTVL.